This is a list of T cell receptor beta chains from one sample in a study of blood T cell repertoires in COVID-19. The protocol was immunoSEQ multiplex PCR, while the TCRdb copy is restricted to in-frame clones and leaves out a portion. The sample holds 490,000 or so clones; approximately 90% are singletons and the top ten take roughly 1.9%. Input material: PBMCs or T cells enriched from blood (not recorded which). These receptors were obtained from a woman in her thirties or forties who had recovered from COVID-19. The conserved cysteine and the conserved F or W are not part of the CDR3 here. The order of the fields is J gene, V gene, CDR3 protein.

TRBJ2-5 | TRBV7-2 | ASSIRTSPGETQY
TRBJ2-7 | TRBV3-1/TRBV3-2 | ASSQAGADYEQY
TRBJ2-1 | TRBV7-9 | ASSPGLAGSSYNEQF
TRBJ2-5 | TRBV3-1/TRBV3-2 | ASSQGFEPGGETQY
TRBJ2-2 | TRBV4-3 | ASSQGTPNTGELF
TRBJ2-7 | TRBV7-7 | ASSLEYSGTEQY
TRBJ1-5 | TRBV9 | ASSAYSNQPQH
TRBJ2-5 | TRBV6-5 | ASSYRTSGRIETQY
TRBJ2-1 | TRBV30 | AWFPPTSGVNEQF
TRBJ1-2 | TRBV19 | ASKILTGTGYGYT
TRBJ1-2 | TRBV6-5 | ASRQGSVGYT
TRBJ1-5 | TRBV12-5 | ASGHQQGTTPYSNQPQH
TRBJ2-1 | TRBV6-5 | ASSYTSGRSEQF
TRBJ1-2 | TRBV18 | ASSADRGNYGYT
TRBJ1-5 | TRBV7-8 | ASSPGINQPQH
TRBJ2-7 | TRBV7-2 | ASSSREGAYEQY
TRBJ1-2 | TRBV27 | ASSFGQGENYGYT
TRBJ2-3 | TRBV4-3 | ASSQGGGTADTQY
TRBJ2-6 | TRBV5-6 | ASSTSAGANVLT
TRBJ2-2 | TRBV5-1 | ASSIGQGARTGELF
TRBJ1-1 | TRBV9 | ASSPLQGRDTEAF
TRBJ2-7 | TRBV7-8 | ASNVEGPAGDEQY
TRBJ1-2 | TRBV27 | ASSFRGQLGYT
TRBJ2-3 | TRBV27 | ASSLSFHTDTQY
TRBJ2-1 | TRBV18 | ASSPDRARYNEQF
TRBJ2-5 | TRBV19 | ASSIDVRGGETQY
TRBJ1-5 | TRBV27 | ASSNTENPSNQPQH
TRBJ1-2 | TRBV19 | ASSLRKGGPGGYT
TRBJ2-7 | TRBV11-2 | ASSWTSGGTYEQY
TRBJ1-2 | TRBV10-2 | ASARDSYGYT
TRBJ1-2 | TRBV6-2/TRBV6-3 | ASSYTREGGYT
TRBJ1-2 | TRBV7-2 | ASSLVEGGGYT
TRBJ1-3 | TRBV18 | ASSPKSGNTIY
TRBJ1-1 | TRBV5-1 | ASSESRGPGSTEAF
TRBJ1-2 | TRBV6-5 | ASSYGAGGYT
TRBJ1-2 | TRBV11-2 | ASSTRTIYGYT
TRBJ1-1 | TRBV12-5 | ASGLVVAGGFNTEAF
TRBJ1-2 | TRBV7-2 | ASSLAEIQGSSRYGYT
TRBJ1-2 | TRBV3-1/TRBV3-2 | ASSLSSGRGNYGYT
TRBJ2-7 | TRBV5-1 | ASSLASFYEQY
TRBJ1-4 | TRBV5-1 | ASPEDRGQIPNEKLF
TRBJ2-1 | TRBV5-1 | ASSPRASEQF
TRBJ2-7 | TRBV2 | ASSEKAGGGEQY
TRBJ1-2 | TRBV5-5 | ASSPTGTALNYGYT